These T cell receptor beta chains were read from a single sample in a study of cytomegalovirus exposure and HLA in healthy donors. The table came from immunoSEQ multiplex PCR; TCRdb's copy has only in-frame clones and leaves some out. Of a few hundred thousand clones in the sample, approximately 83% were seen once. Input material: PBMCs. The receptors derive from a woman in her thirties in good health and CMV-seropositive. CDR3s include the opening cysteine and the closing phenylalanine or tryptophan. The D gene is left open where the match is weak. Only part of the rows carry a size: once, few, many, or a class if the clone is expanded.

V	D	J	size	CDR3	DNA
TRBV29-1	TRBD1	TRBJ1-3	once	CSVGDRGSGNTIYF	TGCAGCGTCGGGGACAGGGGATCTGGAAACACCATATATTTT
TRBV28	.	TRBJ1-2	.	CASSRDRGYTF	TGTGCCAGCAGCAGGGACCGTGGCTACACCTTC
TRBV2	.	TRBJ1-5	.	CASSEDKNQPQHF	TGTGCCAGCAGTGAGGACAAAAATCAGCCCCAGCATTTT
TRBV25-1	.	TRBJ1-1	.	CASLGRSATEAFF	TGTGCCAGCCTGGGGCGATCAGCCACTGAAGCTTTCTTT
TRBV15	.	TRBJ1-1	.	CATSREVGEGAFF	TGTGCCACCAGCAGAGAGGTAGGGGAGGGAGCTTTCTTT
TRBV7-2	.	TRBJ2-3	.	CASSLLGETTDTQYF	TGTGCCAGCAGCTTGCTAGGTGAAACCACAGATACGCAGTATTTT
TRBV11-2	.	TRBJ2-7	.	CASSLVADTFYEQYF	TGTGCCAGCAGCTTAGTGGCAGATACCTTCTACGAGCAGTACTTC
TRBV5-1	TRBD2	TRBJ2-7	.	CASSRDLAGEVYEQYF	TGCGCCAGCAGCCGAGATCTAGCGGGAGAAGTCTACGAGCAGTACTTC
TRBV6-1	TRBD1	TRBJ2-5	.	CASSEWDSQETQYF	TGTGCCAGCAGTGAATGGGACAGTCAAGAGACCCAGTACTTC
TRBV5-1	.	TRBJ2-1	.	CASFEGGTTYNEQFF	TGCGCCAGCTTTGAGGGGGGGACAACCTACAATGAGCAGTTCTTC
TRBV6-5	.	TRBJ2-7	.	CASRAFSYEQYF	TGTGCCAGCAGGGCCTTCTCCTACGAGCAGTACTTC
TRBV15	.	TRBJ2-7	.	CATSQGRSYEQYF	TGTGCCACCAGTCAGGGTCGTAGTTACGAGCAGTACTTC
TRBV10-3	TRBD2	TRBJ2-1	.	CAISSTGTSGSSHEQFF	TGTGCCATCAGTAGCACCGGGACTAGCGGGAGCTCACATGAGCAGTTCTTC
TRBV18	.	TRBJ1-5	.	CASSPTPTGTYQSQHF	TGTGCCAGCTCACCAACCCCGACAGGAACTTATCAGTCCCAGCATTTT
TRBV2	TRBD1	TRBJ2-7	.	CASSENRDSSYEQYF	TGTGCCAGCAGTGAAAACCGGGACAGTTCCTACGAGCAGTACTTC
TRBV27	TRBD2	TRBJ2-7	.	CASSPDRGSPVYEQYF	TGTGCCAGCAGCCCGGATCGCGGGAGCCCCGTATACGAGCAGTACTTC
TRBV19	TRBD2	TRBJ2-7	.	CASSGAGAYYEQYF	TGTGCCAGTAGTGGTGCGGGAGCTTACTACGAGCAGTACTTC
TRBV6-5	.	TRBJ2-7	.	CASSREVPLHEQYF	TGTGCCAGCAGTCGAGAGGTGCCCCTCCACGAGCAGTACTTC
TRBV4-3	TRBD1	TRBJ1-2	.	CASSQGDRDDGYTF	TGCGCCAGCAGCCAAGGGGACAGGGATGATGGCTACACCTTC
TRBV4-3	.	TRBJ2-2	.	CASSQDLAGRNGELFF	TGCGCCAGCAGCCAAGATTTGGCAGGGAGGAACGGGGAGCTGTTTTTT
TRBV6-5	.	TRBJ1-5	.	CASSYGWGDNQPQHF	TGTGCCAGCAGTTATGGGTGGGGCGACAATCAGCCCCAGCATTTT
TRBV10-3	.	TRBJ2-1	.	CAISESSAGPLNEQFF	TGTGCCATCAGTGAGTCTTCGGCAGGGCCTCTCAATGAGCAGTTCTTC
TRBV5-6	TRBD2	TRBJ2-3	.	CASSLGLALTDTQYF	TGTGCCAGCAGCTTAGGACTAGCGCTTACAGATACGCAGTATTTT
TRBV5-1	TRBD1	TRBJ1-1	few	CASSLRGHMNTEAFF	TGCGCCAGCAGCTTGAGGGGGCATATGAACACTGAAGCTTTCTTT
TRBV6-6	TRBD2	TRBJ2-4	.	CASSYRLAGVHIQYF	TGTGCCAGCAGTTACCGACTAGCGGGAGTTCACATTCAGTACTTC
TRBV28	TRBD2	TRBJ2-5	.	CASSLAGEGETQYF	TGTGCCAGCAGTCTAGCGGGAGAGGGGGAGACCCAGTACTTC
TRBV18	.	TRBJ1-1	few	CASSQGVGPEAFF	TGTGCCAGCTCGCAGGGTGTAGGACCTGAAGCTTTCTTT
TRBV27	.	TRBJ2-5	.	CASRPAVQETQYF	TGTGCCAGCCGGCCGGCAGTCCAAGAGACCCAGTACTTC
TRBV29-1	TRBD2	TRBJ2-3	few	CSVVALAGVLGRADTQYF	TGCAGCGTTGTGGCTCTAGCGGGAGTATTGGGTCGCGCAGATACGCAGTATTTT
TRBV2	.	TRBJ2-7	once	CASRTERDEQYF	TGTGCCAGCAGGACAGAACGGGACGAGCAGTACTTC
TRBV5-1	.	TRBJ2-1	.	CASSSGLEGANEQFF	TGCGCCAGCAGCTCGGGACTAGAGGGGGCGAATGAGCAGTTCTTC
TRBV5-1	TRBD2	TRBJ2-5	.	CASSVRTSGIETQYF	TGCGCCAGCAGCGTTCGGACTAGCGGGATTGAGACCCAGTACTTC
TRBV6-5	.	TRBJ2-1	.	CASSGELDHNEQFF	TGTGCCAGCAGTGGAGAACTAGATCACAATGAGCAGTTCTTC
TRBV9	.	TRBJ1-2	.	CASTQLGEPTDYGYTF	TGTGCCAGCACCCAGTTGGGGGAGCCAACGGACTATGGCTACACCTTC
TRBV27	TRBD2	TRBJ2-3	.	CASSPTRVAGRRTDTQYF	TGTGCCAGCAGTCCCACTAGGGTAGCGGGAAGAAGGACAGATACGCAGTATTTT
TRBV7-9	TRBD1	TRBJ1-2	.	CASSLGTGVNYGYTF	TGTGCCAGCAGCTTAGGGACAGGAGTTAACTATGGCTACACCTTC
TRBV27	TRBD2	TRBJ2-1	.	CASTGGRVNEQFF	TGTGCCAGCACGGGGGGGCGCGTAAATGAGCAGTTCTTC
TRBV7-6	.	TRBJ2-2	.	CASSPVGELFF	TGTGCCAGCAGCCCCGTTGGGGAGCTGTTTTTT
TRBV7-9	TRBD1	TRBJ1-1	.	CASSTSGTVNTEAFF	TGTGCCAGCAGCACATCCGGGACAGTGAACACTGAAGCTTTCTTT
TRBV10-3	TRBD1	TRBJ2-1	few	CAISDRDRVELAKYNEQFF	TGTGCCATCAGTGACCGGGACAGGGTGGAACTAGCTAAGTACAATGAGCAGTTCTTC
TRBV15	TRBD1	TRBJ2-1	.	CATSVPGTGANNEQFF	TGTGCCACCAGCGTCCCCGGGACAGGGGCTAACAATGAGCAGTTCTTC
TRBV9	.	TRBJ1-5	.	CASSERGDSNQPQHF	TGTGCCAGCAGCGAGAGAGGGGATAGCAATCAGCCCCAGCATTTT
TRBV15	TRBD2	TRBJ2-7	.	CATSRKTSGIGNEQYF	TGTGCCACCAGCAGAAAGACTAGCGGGATTGGCAACGAGCAGTACTTC
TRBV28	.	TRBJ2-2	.	CASTKQTGELFF	TGTGCCAGCACCAAGCAGACCGGGGAGCTGTTTTTT